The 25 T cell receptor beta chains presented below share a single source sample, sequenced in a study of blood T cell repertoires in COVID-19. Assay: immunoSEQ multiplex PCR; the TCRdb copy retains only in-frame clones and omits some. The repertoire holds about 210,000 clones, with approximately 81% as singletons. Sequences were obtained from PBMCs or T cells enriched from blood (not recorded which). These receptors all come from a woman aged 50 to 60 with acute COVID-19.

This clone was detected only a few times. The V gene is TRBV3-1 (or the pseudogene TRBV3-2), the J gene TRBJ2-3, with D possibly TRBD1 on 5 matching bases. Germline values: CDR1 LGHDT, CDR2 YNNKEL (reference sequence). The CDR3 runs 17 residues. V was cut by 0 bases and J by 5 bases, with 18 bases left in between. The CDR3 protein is CASSQDVRKGGQDTQYF. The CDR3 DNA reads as TGTGCCAGCAGCCAAGACGTTAGGAAGGGCGGACAAGATACGCAGTATTTT.

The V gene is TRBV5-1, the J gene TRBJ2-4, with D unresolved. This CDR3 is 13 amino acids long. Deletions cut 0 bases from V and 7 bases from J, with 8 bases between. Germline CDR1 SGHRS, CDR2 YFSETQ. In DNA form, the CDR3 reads TGCGCCAGCAGCTTGGGACCCGGGAACATTCAGTACTTC. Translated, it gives CASSLGPGNIQYF. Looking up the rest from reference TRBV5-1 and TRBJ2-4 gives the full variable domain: KAGVTQTPRYLIKTRGQQVTLSCSPISGHRSVSWYQQTPGQGLQFLFEYFSETQRNKGNFPGRFSGRQFSNSRSEMNVSTLELGDSALYLCASSLGPGNIQYFGAGTRLSVL.

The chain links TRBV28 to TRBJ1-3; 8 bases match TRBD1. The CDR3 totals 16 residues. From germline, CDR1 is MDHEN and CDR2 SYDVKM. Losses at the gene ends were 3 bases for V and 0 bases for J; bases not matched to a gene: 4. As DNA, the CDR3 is TGTGCCAGCAGTTTGGGGACAGGCCCCTCTGGAAACACCATATATTTT. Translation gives CASSLGTGPSGNTIYF.

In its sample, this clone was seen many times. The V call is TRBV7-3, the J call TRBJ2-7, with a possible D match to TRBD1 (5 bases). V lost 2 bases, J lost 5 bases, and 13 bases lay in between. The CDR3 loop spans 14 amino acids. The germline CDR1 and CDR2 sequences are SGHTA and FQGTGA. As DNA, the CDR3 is TGTGCCAGCAGCTTACAGGGTTATGGGGACGAGCAGTACTTC. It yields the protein CASSLQGYGDEQYF.

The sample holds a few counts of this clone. As DNA, the CDR3 is TGTGCCAGCAGCCCTCGGGGGACAGGGCACAATCAGCCCCAGCATTTT. Translated: CASSPRGTGHNQPQHF. The chain carries TRBV6-2 or TRBV6-3 and TRBJ1-5, with TRBD1 matching over 9 bases. Germline V gene lookup returns CDR1 MNHEY and CDR2 SVGEGT. V trimming: 6 bases; J trimming: 3 bases; junction bases outside the gene matches: 9. There are 16 residues in the CDR3.

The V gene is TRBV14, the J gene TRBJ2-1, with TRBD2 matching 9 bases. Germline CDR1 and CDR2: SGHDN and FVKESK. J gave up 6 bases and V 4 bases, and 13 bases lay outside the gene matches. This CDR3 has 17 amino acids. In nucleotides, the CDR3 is TGTGCCAGCAGCCCCCACGTGATGGGACTAGCAGGCAATGAGCAGTTCTTC. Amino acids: CASSPHVMGLAGNEQFF.

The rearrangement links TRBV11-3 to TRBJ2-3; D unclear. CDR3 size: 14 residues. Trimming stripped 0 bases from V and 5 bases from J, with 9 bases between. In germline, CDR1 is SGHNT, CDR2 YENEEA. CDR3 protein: CASSLEPTVDTQYF. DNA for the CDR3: TGTGCCAGCAGCTTAGAACCGACTGTAGATACGCAGTATTTT.

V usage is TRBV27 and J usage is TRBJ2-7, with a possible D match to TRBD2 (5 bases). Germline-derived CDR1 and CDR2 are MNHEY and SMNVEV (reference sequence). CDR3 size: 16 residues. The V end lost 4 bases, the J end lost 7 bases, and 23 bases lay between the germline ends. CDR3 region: CASSSFWGVAMGEQYF. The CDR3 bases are TGTGCCAGCAGTTCTTTTTGGGGAGTGGCCATGGGGGAGCAGTACTTC.

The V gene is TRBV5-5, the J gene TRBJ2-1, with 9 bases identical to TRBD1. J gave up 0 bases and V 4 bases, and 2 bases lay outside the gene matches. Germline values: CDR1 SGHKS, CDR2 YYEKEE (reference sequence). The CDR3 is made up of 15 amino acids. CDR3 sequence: CASSAGQGSYNEQFF. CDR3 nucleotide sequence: TGTGCCAGCAGCGCGGGACAGGGCTCCTACAATGAGCAGTTCTTC. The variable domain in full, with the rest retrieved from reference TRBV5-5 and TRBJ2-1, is DAGVTQSPTHLIKTRGQQVTLRCSPISGHKSVSWYQQVLGQGPQFIFQYYEKEERGRGNFPDRFSARQFPNYSSELNVNALLLGDSALYLCASSAGQGSYNEQFFGPGTRLTVL.

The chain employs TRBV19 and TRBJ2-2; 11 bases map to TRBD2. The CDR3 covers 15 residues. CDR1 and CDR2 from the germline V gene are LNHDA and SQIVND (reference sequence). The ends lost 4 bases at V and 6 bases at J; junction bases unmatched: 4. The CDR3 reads CASSKLAGVAGELFF. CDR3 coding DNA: TGTGCCAGTAGTAAACTAGCGGGAGTGGCCGGGGAGCTGTTTTTT.

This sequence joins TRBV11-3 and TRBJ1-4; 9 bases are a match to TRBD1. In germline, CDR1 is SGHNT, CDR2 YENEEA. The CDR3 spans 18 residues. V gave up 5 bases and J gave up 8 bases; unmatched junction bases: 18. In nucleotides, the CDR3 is TGTGCCAGCAGCGGGGGTCGGTTTCCGGGACAGGGAGGCGAAAAACTGTTTTTT. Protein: CASSGGRFPGQGGEKLFF.

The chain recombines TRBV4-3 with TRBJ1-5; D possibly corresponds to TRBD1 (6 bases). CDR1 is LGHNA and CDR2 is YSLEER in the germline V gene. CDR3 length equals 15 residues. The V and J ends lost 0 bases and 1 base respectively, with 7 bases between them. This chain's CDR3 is CASSQDRGSNQPQHF. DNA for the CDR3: TGCGCCAGCAGCCAAGACAGGGGAAGCAATCAGCCCCAGCATTTT.

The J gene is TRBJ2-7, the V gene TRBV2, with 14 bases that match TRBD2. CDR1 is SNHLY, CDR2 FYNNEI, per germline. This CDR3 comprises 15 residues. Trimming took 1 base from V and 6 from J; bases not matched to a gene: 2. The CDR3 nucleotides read TGTGCCAGCAGTGAAGTAGGACTAGCGGGAGGCGAGCAGTACTTC. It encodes CASSEVGLAGGEQYF.

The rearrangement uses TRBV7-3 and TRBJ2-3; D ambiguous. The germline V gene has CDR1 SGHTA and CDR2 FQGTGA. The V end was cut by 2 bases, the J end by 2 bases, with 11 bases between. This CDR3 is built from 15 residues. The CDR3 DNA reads TGTGCCAGCAGCTTAGTTAGAGGTACCACAGATACGCAGTATTTT. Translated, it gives CASSLVRGTTDTQYF.

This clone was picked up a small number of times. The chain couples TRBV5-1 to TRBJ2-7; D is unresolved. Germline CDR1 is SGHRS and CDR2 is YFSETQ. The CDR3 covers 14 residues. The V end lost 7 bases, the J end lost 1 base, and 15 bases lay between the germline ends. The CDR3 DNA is TGCGCCAGCTCCATGGGCGCCGAATCCTACGAGCAGTACTTC. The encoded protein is CASSMGAESYEQYF.

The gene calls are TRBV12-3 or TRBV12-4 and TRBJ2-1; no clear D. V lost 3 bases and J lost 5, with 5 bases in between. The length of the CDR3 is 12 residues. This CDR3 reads CASSLRDNEQFF. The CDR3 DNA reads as TGTGCCAGCAGTTTGAGAGACAATGAGCAGTTCTTC.

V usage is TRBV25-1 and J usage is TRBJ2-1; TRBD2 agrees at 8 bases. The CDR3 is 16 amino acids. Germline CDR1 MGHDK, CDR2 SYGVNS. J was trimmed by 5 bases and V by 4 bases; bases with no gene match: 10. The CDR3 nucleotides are TGTGCCAGCAGTGTTTTGGCGAGCGGGAGTCACAATGAGCAGTTCTTC. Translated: CASSVLASGSHNEQFF.

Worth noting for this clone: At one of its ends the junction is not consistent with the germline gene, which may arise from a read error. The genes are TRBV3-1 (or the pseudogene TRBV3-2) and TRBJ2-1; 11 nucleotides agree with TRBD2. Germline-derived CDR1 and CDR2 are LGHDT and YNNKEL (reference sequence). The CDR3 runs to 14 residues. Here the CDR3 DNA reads TGTGCCAGCAGCCAAGGTCATAGCGGGAGGGCCTTGATCTTC. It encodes CASSQGHSGRALIF.

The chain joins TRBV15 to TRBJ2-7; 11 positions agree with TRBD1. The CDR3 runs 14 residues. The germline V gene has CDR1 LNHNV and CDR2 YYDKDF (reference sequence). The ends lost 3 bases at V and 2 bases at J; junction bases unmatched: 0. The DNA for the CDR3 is TGTGCCACCAGCAGGGACAGGGGGCCCTACGAGCAGTACTTC. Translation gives CATSRDRGPYEQYF.

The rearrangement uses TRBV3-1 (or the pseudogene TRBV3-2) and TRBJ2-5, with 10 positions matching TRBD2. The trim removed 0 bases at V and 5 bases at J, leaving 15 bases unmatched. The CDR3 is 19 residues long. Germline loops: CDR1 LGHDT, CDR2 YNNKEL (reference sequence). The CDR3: CASSQDPFSERGGRETQYF. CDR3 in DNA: TGTGCCAGCAGCCAAGATCCTTTCAGTGAGCGGGGGGGCAGGGAGACCCAGTACTTC.

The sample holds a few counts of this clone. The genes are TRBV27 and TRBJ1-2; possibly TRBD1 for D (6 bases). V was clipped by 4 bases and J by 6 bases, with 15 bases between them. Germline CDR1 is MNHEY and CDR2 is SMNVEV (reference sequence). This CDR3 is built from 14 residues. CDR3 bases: TGTGCCAGCAGTTACTGGGGGGGGGCGGATGGCTACACCTTC. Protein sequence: CASSYWGGADGYTF.

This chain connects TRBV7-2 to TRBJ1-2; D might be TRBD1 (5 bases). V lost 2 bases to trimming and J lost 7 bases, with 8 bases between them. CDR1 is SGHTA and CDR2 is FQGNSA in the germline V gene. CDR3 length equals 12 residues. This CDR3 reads CASSLRGVGYTF. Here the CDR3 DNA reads TGTGCCAGCAGCTTACGGGGGGTTGGCTACACCTTC.

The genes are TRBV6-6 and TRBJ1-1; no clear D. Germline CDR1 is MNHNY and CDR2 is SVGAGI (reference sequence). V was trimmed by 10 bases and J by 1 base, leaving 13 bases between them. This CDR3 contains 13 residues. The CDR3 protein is CATRRLENTEAFF. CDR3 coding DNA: TGTGCCACCCGGCGGTTGGAGAACACTGAAGCTTTCTTT.

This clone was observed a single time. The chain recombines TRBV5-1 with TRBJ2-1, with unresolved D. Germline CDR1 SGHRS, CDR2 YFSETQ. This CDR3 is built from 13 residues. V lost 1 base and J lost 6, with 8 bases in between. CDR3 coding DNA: TGCGCCAGCAGCTTGTCTCCGGGCAATGAGCAGTTCTTC. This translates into CASSLSPGNEQFF.

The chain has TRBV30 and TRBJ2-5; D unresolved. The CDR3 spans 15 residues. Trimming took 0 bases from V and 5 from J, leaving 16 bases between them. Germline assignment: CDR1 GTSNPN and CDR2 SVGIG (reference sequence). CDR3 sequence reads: CAWSVGSLFRETQYF. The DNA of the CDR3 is TGTGCCTGGAGTGTTGGTAGCCTTTTCCGGGAGACCCAGTACTTC.